A single sample gave rise to the 21 T cell receptor beta chains below, sequenced in a study of T cells in Graves' hyperthyroidism and ophthalmopathy (dated by TCRdb to between 2018 and 2020). Library construction relied on multiplex PCR. The instrument given in TCRdb is Illumina HiSeq 2000. The TCR beta CDR3 regions were amplified from the RNA transcripts. The first round of RT-PCR for the TCR CDR3 was performed with the HTBI primer set and the Qiagen OneStep RT-PCR kit. TCRdb redid the processing of the public reads, applying fastp at Q25 and MiXCR, and retained in-frame beta chains. Here each entry gathers all rows of one CDR3 protein and keeps the most common genes and DNA. This sample lists approximately 370,000 distinct CDR3 sequences; more than 12% were detected once. Less than 35% of the sample rests with the top ten. The specimen was blood. The receptors come from a woman in her thirties with Graves' hyperthyroidism.

This clonotype was recorded at least ten times. The chain has TRBV3-1 and TRBJ2-5; D gene uncertain. The V gene's germline CDR1 is LGHDT and CDR2 YNNKEL (reference sequence). Deletions cut 4 bases from V and 4 bases from J, with 22 bases between. The CDR3 length is 17 residues. The DNA for the CDR3 is TGTGCCAGCAGCCCGGAAGGCGTTGCGGTAAGGTCAGAGACCCAGTACTTC. Residues: CASSPEGVAVRSETQYF.

Ten or more counts support this clonotype. J is TRBJ1-1 and V is TRBV3-1; no clear D gene. There are 12 residues in the CDR3. Trimming took 10 bases from V and 1 from J, leaving 10 bases between them. The V gene's germline CDR1 is LGHDT and CDR2 YNNKEL (reference sequence). DNA for the CDR3: TGTGCCACCCGGGATCCGAACACTGAAGCTTTCTTT. It translates to CATRDPNTEAFF.

This clonotype was counted between two and nine times. This chain connects TRBV29-1 to TRBJ2-3, with 14 bases identical to TRBD2. This CDR3 has 15 residues. J gave up 4 bases and V 1 base, and 1 base lay outside the gene matches. Germline CDR1 SQVTM, CDR2 ANQGSEA. The CDR3: CSVEGLAGGPDTQYF. CDR3 in DNA: TGCAGCGTTGAAGGACTAGCGGGAGGGCCAGATACGCAGTATTTT.

V is TRBV2 and J is TRBJ2-3; 10 bases fit TRBD2. This CDR3 comprises 16 residues. The germline V gene encodes CDR1 SNHLY and CDR2 FYNNEI. V shed 4 bases, J shed 2 bases, and the junction held 6 bases outside the gene matches. The CDR3 region is CASSGTSGTNTDTQYF. The CDR3 nucleotides read TGTGCCAGCAGTGGGACTAGCGGCACAAACACAGATACGCAGTATTTT. The full variable domain, with the rest looked up from reference TRBV2 and TRBJ2-3, is EPEVTQTPSHQVTQMGQEVILRCVPISNHLYFYWYRQILGQKVEFLVSFYNNEISEKSEIFDDQFSVERPDGSNFTLKIRSTKLEDSAMYFCASSGTSGTNTDTQYFGPGTRLTVL.

Only a few counts were recorded for this clonotype. Here the CDR3 reads CASSPGLAGAYEQFF. CDR3 DNA sequence: TGTGCCAGCAGCCCAGGACTAGCGGGAGCGTATGAGCAGTTCTTC. This chain links TRBV7-7 with TRBJ2-1; TRBD2 matches 13 bases. This CDR3 contains 15 residues. Per germline, CDR1 SSHAT and CDR2 FNYEAQ (reference sequence). V shed 5 bases, J shed 8 bases, and the junction held 6 bases outside the gene matches.

The chain couples TRBV2 to TRBJ1-1; possible D gene TRBD1, 6 bases. V lost 9 bases to trimming and J lost 5 bases, with 19 bases between them. CDR3 size: 14 residues. Germline V gene data show CDR1 as SNHLY and CDR2 as FYNNEI. The CDR3 here is CASQFGGGRTEAFF. In DNA form, the CDR3 reads TGTGCCAGTCAGTTCGGGGGGGGCCGGACTGAAGCTTTCTTT. Complete variable domain (other parts from reference TRBV2 and TRBJ1-1): EPEVTQTPSHQVTQMGQEVILRCVPISNHLYFYWYRQILGQKVEFLVSFYNNEISEKSEIFDDQFSVERPDGSNFTLKIRSTKLEDSAMYFCASQFGGGRTEAFFGQGTRLTVV.

This clonotype was seen repeatedly, ten times or more. The V and J genes are TRBV28 and TRBJ2-7; TRBD1 matches 7 bases. The junction had 10 bases not matched to a gene; V was cut back by 5 bases and J by 3 bases. The germline gives CDR1 MDHEN, CDR2 SYDVKM. The CDR3 is 15 amino acids. CDR3 bases: TGTGCCAGCAGTGATCCGGGACAGCTGATCTACGAGCAGTACTTC. It translates to CASSDPGQLIYEQYF.

This clonotype was counted many times. The chain uses TRBV29-1 and TRBJ2-6, with unresolved D. The V and J ends lost 3 bases and 4 bases respectively, with 10 bases between them. This CDR3 has 14 residues. Germline V gives CDR1 SQVTM, CDR2 ANQGSEA. CDR3 in DNA: TGCAGCGTTGACCTAAGCGCCGGGGCCAACGTCCTGACTTTC. Its translation: CSVDLSAGANVLTF.

In this sample, this clonotype turned up a few times. The rearrangement links TRBV11-3 to TRBJ2-3; 8 positions match TRBD2. Germline CDR1 and CDR2: SGHNT and YENEEA. The CDR3 sequence is 16 residues long. V lost 0 bases, J lost 5 bases, and 7 bases stayed unmatched. The CDR3, as DNA: TGTGCCAGCAGCTTAGATCTCGGCAGCGGGAGAGATACGCAGTATTTT. Translated, it gives CASSLDLGSGRDTQYF.

This clonotype appeared many times. This CDR3 reads CASSSHGISGGELFF. CDR3 DNA: TGTGCCAGCAGTTCCCATGGGATTTCTGGCGGGGAGCTGTTTTTT. The chain recombines TRBV6-2 or TRBV6-3 with TRBJ2-2, with no clear D. V was shortened by 4 bases and J by 7 bases, with 16 bases between the two germline ends. This CDR3 is 15 amino acids long. Germline CDR1 is MNHEY and CDR2 is SVGEGT.

This chain joins TRBV20-1 and TRBJ2-6; D is uncertain. Germline assignment: CDR1 DFQATT and CDR2 SNEGSKA (reference sequence). Trimming took off 0 bases at V and 0 bases at J, with 18 bases between the two ends. The CDR3 loop spans 19 amino acids. The CDR3 sequence is CSARDLKVPGSSGANVLTF. The CDR3 DNA reads TGCAGTGCTAGAGATTTAAAAGTTCCAGGTTCCTCTGGGGCCAACGTCCTGACTTTC.

This clonotype was seen at least ten times. The gene calls are TRBV10-3 and TRBJ1-1; D ambiguous. CDR1 is ENHRY, CDR2 SYGVKD, per germline. V was trimmed by 3 bases and J by 1 base, leaving 6 bases between them. The CDR3 runs 13 residues. CDR3 bases: TGTGCCATCAGTGATCGGTGGAACACTGAAGCTTTCTTT. This codes for CAISDRWNTEAFF.

Only a few counts were recorded for this clonotype. This chain uses TRBV5-1 with TRBJ2-5; D ambiguous. V lost 0 bases and J 2 bases, leaving 8 bases between the germline ends. Germline CDR1 SGHRS, CDR2 YFSETQ. This CDR3 has 14 residues. CDR3 in DNA: TGCGCCAGCAGCTTGGTATGGGGACAAGAGACCCAGTACTTC. Amino acid sequence: CASSLVWGQETQYF. Using reference TRBV5-1 and TRBJ2-5 for the parts outside the CDR3, the full variable domain is KAGVTQTPRYLIKTRGQQVTLSCSPISGHRSVSWYQQTPGQGLQFLFEYFSETQRNKGNFPGRFSGRQFSNSRSEMNVSTLELGDSALYLCASSLVWGQETQYFGPGTRLLVL.

This clonotype was observed at least ten times. V and J are TRBV28 and TRBJ1-5, with D hard to call. The V end lost 6 bases, the J end lost 6 bases, and 9 bases lay between the germline ends. Germline V lookup: CDR1 MDHEN, CDR2 SYDVKM. CDR3 length: 12 residues. Here the CDR3 DNA reads TGTGCCAGCAGGAAGGTGGGTCAGCCCCAGCATTTT. The encoded protein is CASRKVGQPQHF.

The DNA for the CDR3 is TGCAGCGTTTTGGGGGACTCCTACAATGAGCAGTTCTTC. Translating gives CSVLGDSYNEQFF. V and J are TRBV29-1 and TRBJ2-1; D may be TRBD1 or TRBD2 (5 bases each). Trimming shortened V by 5 bases and J by 0 bases, and 8 bases separated the two germline ends. The CDR3 consists of 13 residues. Looked up from germline, CDR1 is SQVTM and CDR2 is ANQGSEA.

The sample holds many counts of this clonotype. V gene TRBV7-9 combines with J gene TRBJ2-7; D possibly corresponds to TRBD2 (5 bases). Germline assignment: CDR1 SEHNR and CDR2 FQNEAQ (reference sequence). The V end was cut by 0 bases, the J end by 5 bases, with 8 bases between. The length of the CDR3 is 13 residues. The CDR3 DNA reads as TGTGCCAGCAGCTTAGCGGGAGCTAACGAGCAGTACTTC. Protein product: CASSLAGANEQYF.

This clonotype showed up just a few times. This chain links TRBV2 with TRBJ2-2, with TRBD1 as a possible D gene (6 bases). The germline V gene encodes CDR1 SNHLY and CDR2 FYNNEI. V dropped 2 bases and J dropped 0 bases, with 22 bases sitting between them. The CDR3 sequence is 20 residues long. CDR3 DNA: TGTGCCAGCAGTGAATTTCTCCTTCTTCCCGGGACAACGAACACCGGGGAGCTGTTTTTT. Its translation is CASSEFLLLPGTTNTGELFF.

V and J are TRBV19 and TRBJ2-2; 10 bases line up with TRBD2. Germline V lookup: CDR1 LNHDA, CDR2 SQIVND (reference sequence). The CDR3 spans 14 residues. Germline trimming cut 6 bases from V and 6 bases from J; bases unmatched to any gene: 4. The CDR3 region is CASRAAGGPGELFF. CDR3 in DNA: TGTGCCAGTAGGGCAGCGGGAGGGCCCGGGGAGCTGTTTTTT.

This clonotype was counted ten times or more. The chain links TRBV24-1 to TRBJ1-5, with no clear D. CDR1 and CDR2 (germline): KGHDR, SFDVKD. This CDR3 spans 13 amino acids. Trimming shortened V by 5 bases and J by 0 bases, and 4 bases separated the two germline ends. CDR3 residues: CATSAHSNQPQHF. The CDR3 region has the DNA TGTGCCACCAGTGCTCATAGCAATCAGCCCCAGCATTTT.

This clonotype was picked up a small number of times. This chain uses TRBV30 with TRBJ1-4; 10 bases match TRBD1. Germline trimming cut 0 bases from V and 5 bases from J; bases unmatched to any gene: 3. Germline CDR1 reads GTSNPN; CDR2 reads SVGIG (reference sequence). The CDR3 extends over 15 amino acids. The CDR3 here is CAWSVLGQGNEKLFF. CDR3 DNA sequence: TGTGCCTGGAGTGTATTGGGACAGGGGAATGAAAAACTGTTTTTT.

The rearrangement links TRBV20-1 to TRBJ2-1; D is unresolved. The V end was cut by 2 bases, the J end by 9 bases, with 11 bases between. Germline V gene data show CDR1 as DFQATT and CDR2 as SNEGSKA (reference sequence). The CDR3 runs 12 residues. The CDR3 DNA reads as TGCAGTGCTAGACAGTTAATCGGTGAGCAGTTCTTC. Its protein is CSARQLIGEQFF.